Listed here are 27 T cell receptor beta chains from one sample, sequenced in a study of tumour-infiltrating T cells in Burkitt lymphoma. Profiling relied on immunoSEQ multiplex PCR, and the TCRdb table lists in-frame clones only, not all of them. The table has several hundred clones, approximately 70% seen once. The sequencing sample was made of tumor tissue. The receptor set was obtained from a human donor with Burkitt lymphoma.

J is TRBJ1-2 and V is TRBV19, with a tentative D call TRBD1 (5 bases). V lost 3 bases and J lost 1, with 9 bases in between. The CDR3 spans 14 residues. The germline V gene has CDR1 LNHDA and CDR2 SQIVND (reference sequence). CDR3 loop: CASSMQGYNYGYTF. CDR3 DNA sequence: TGTGCCAGTAGTATGCAGGGATATAACTATGGCTACACCTTC.

The rearrangement joins TRBV15 to TRBJ2-7; D remains ambiguous. CDR3 length: 14 residues. The germline V gene encodes CDR1 LNHNV and CDR2 YYDKDF (reference sequence). Trimming pared 4 bases from V and 0 bases from J, leaving 10 bases between. CDR3 residues: CATSTDATSYEQYF. The CDR3 DNA is TGTGCCACCAGCACGGACGCAACCTCCTACGAGCAGTACTTC.

The rearrangement joins TRBV7-9 to TRBJ1-2; D is unresolved. V gave up 5 bases and J gave up 2 bases, with 12 bases separating them. Per the germline V gene, CDR1 is SEHNR and CDR2 is FQNEAQ (reference sequence). CDR3 length: 14 amino acids. CDR3 DNA sequence: TGTGCCAGCAGCCTCGGGTCCGCCAACTATGGCTACACCTTC. Protein: CASSLGSANYGYTF.

There are a few counts of this clone. The V call is TRBV4-1, the J call TRBJ1-3; 8 bases fit TRBD1. The junction had 10 bases not matched to a gene; V was cut back by 3 bases and J by 0 bases. Germline CDR1 reads MGHRA; CDR2 reads YSYEKL. The CDR3 length is 18 residues. The CDR3 DNA reads as TGCGCCAGCAGCCACCGCGGACAGGGAAAGAACTCTGGAAACACCATATATTTT. Translating it yields CASSHRGQGKNSGNTIYF.

This clone has just a few counts. The junction does not match germline at one end; this may be a read error. The genes are TRBV11-2 and TRBJ1-2; TRBD1 might be the D (5 bases). The V gene's germline CDR1 is SGHAT and CDR2 FQNNGV. The CDR3 has 12 residues. For the CDR3, the DNA is TGTGCCAGCAGCTTCGGGGGGGACTTTTCCGTCTTC. Translated, it gives CASSFGGDFSVF.

The chain recombines TRBV7-9 with TRBJ2-1; D is unresolved. Germline CDR1 reads SEHNR; CDR2 reads FQNEAQ (reference sequence). Trimming took 2 bases from V and 0 from J, leaving 5 bases between them. This CDR3 is built from 14 residues. The CDR3 DNA is TGTGCCAGCAGCTTACTGAGCTCCTACAATGAGCAGTTCTTC. This sequence encodes CASSLLSSYNEQFF.

The chain links TRBV6-1 to TRBJ2-1; 8 bases are a match to TRBD2. This CDR3 contains 18 residues. The V segment lost 0 bases and the J segment 8 bases; nucleotides outside the gene matches: 15. CDR1 is MNHNS and CDR2 is SASEGT in the germline V gene. The CDR3 region is CASSEAVSGSAFWDEQFF. The CDR3 DNA sequence: TGTGCCAGCAGTGAAGCGGTCAGCGGGAGCGCGTTTTGGGATGAGCAGTTCTTC.

The chain combines TRBV28 with TRBJ2-7, with 12 bases that match TRBD2. V shed 8 bases and J 4 bases; nucleotides not matched to a gene: 3. CDR1 is MDHEN and CDR2 is SYDVKM in the germline V gene. This CDR3 has 13 residues. The CDR3: CASRTSGVYEQYF. The CDR3 DNA sequence: TGTGCCAGCCGGACTAGCGGGGTATACGAGCAGTACTTC.

The chain uses TRBV29-1 and TRBJ2-7; TRBD2 aligns across 9 bases. Germline assignment: CDR1 SQVTM and CDR2 ANQGSEA. The CDR3 loop spans 13 amino acids. Unmatched junction bases numbered 4, after V lost 4 bases and J lost 3 bases. CDR3 coding DNA: TGCAGCGTTGTATTTAGCGGGAGCTACGAGCAGTACTTC. This encodes CSVVFSGSYEQYF.

The J gene is TRBJ2-1, the V gene TRBV7-9; no clear D. Trimming took 1 base from V and 9 from J, leaving 4 bases between them. The germline gives CDR1 SEHNR, CDR2 FQNEAQ (reference sequence). This CDR3 contains 11 residues. The CDR3 protein is CASSLVTEQFF. The CDR3 bases are TGTGCCAGCAGCTTAGTAACTGAGCAGTTCTTC.

The chain links TRBV7-6 to TRBJ2-7; unclear D gene. The V end was cut by 1 base, the J end by 2 bases, with 9 bases between. The CDR3 contains 14 residues. Germline assignment: CDR1 SGHVS and CDR2 FNYEAQ. CDR3 amino acids: CASSLDTATYEQYF. Written as DNA, the CDR3 is TGTGCCAGCAGCTTAGACACAGCCACCTACGAGCAGTACTTC.

The V gene is TRBV4-1, the J gene TRBJ2-7; 7 nucleotides match TRBD1. CDR1 and CDR2 from the germline V gene are MGHRA and YSYEKL. The junction had 6 bases not matched to a gene; V was cut back by 1 base and J by 3 bases. The length of the CDR3 is 15 residues. CDR3: CASSQVTGVLYEQYF. As DNA, the CDR3 is TGCGCCAGCAGCCAAGTTACAGGGGTCCTCTACGAGCAGTACTTC.

The chain couples TRBV5-4 to TRBJ2-5; a possible D gene is TRBD1 (6 bases). Between the trimmed V and J ends, which lost 4 bases and 2 bases, there was a span of 12 bases. The germline V gene encodes CDR1 SGHNT and CDR2 YYREEE (reference sequence). This CDR3 is 14 amino acids long. CDR3 amino acids: CASSPGQNQETQYF. CDR3 nucleotide sequence: TGTGCCAGCAGCCCCGGACAGAATCAAGAGACCCAGTACTTC. Drawing the rest from reference TRBV5-4 and TRBJ2-5, the complete variable domain is ETGVTQSPTHLIKTRGQQVTLRCSSQSGHNTVSWYQQALGQGPQFIFQYYREEENGRGNFPPRFSGLQFPNYSSELNVNALELDDSALYLCASSPGQNQETQYFGPGTRLLVL.

CDR3 loop: CASSLGLAGWETQYF. The CDR3 DNA reads TGTGCCAGCAGTTTGGGACTAGCGGGGTGGGAGACCCAGTACTTC. V is TRBV28 and J is TRBJ2-5, with 13 bases aligning to TRBD2. Per germline, CDR1 MDHEN and CDR2 SYDVKM. J was trimmed by 5 bases and V by 3 bases; bases with no gene match: 3. This CDR3 spans 15 amino acids.

V is TRBV5-1 and J is TRBJ2-5; possibly TRBD1 for D (6 bases). The length of the CDR3 is 15 residues. Germline CDR1 is SGHRS and CDR2 is YFSETQ. Trimming took 3 bases from V and 0 from J, leaving 12 bases between them. CDR3 nucleotides: TGCGCCAGCAGCTCAGCGTACAGGGACCAAGAGACCCAGTACTTC. The encoded protein is CASSSAYRDQETQYF.

The J gene is TRBJ2-1, the V gene TRBV4-3, with D perhaps being TRBD1 or TRBD2 (5 bases each). Trimming removed 1 base from V and 5 bases from J, with 12 bases in between. Germline assignment: CDR1 LGHNA and CDR2 YSLEER. The CDR3 loop spans 15 amino acids. The DNA for the CDR3 is TGCGCCAGCAGCCAAGCGGGGTCGGGGCACAATGAGCAGTTCTTC. Amino acid sequence: CASSQAGSGHNEQFF.

The J gene is TRBJ2-5, the V gene TRBV27, with 7 bases that match TRBD1. The CDR3 loop spans 14 amino acids. V shed 3 bases and J 3 bases; nucleotides not matched to a gene: 4. CDR1 and CDR2 from the germline V gene are MNHEY and SMNVEV (reference sequence). The CDR3 reads CASSFQGVEETQYF. The CDR3 nucleotides are TGTGCCAGCAGTTTTCAGGGGGTGGAAGAGACCCAGTACTTC.

DNA of the CDR3: TGTGCCAGCAGTTACGTAGGGGGAGGGGAGCTGTTTTTT. It encodes CASSYVGGGELFF. The chain employs TRBV6-8 and TRBJ2-2; D is possibly TRBD1 (6 bases). Germline V gives CDR1 MNHGY, CDR2 SAAAGT. V lost 2 bases and J lost 8, with 9 bases in between. The CDR3 extends over 13 amino acids.

V usage is TRBV9 and J usage is TRBJ1-4; tentatively, D is TRBD1 (5 bases). This CDR3 has 15 residues. Germline V CDR1 and CDR2: SGDLS, YYNGEE. V dropped 3 bases and J dropped 4 bases, with 13 bases sitting between them. The DNA for the CDR3 is TGTGCCAGCAGCGCGGCGGGGCAAGATAATGAAAAACTGTTTTTT. Amino acid sequence: CASSAAGQDNEKLFF.

This chain joins TRBV2 and TRBJ1-4; 8 bases are a match to TRBD1. Germline V gives CDR1 SNHLY, CDR2 FYNNEI. The CDR3 length is 14 residues. With 7 bases clipped from V and 8 bases from J, the junction kept 9 bases outside the gene matches. CDR3 sequence reads: CASTMGTGDEKLFF. CDR3 coding DNA: TGTGCCAGCACCATGGGGACAGGCGACGAAAAACTGTTTTTT.

This clone has a handful of counts. The chain is built from TRBV2 and TRBJ1-1; D is ambiguous. The CDR3 consists of 12 residues. CDR1 is SNHLY and CDR2 is FYNNEI in the germline V gene. V dropped 8 bases and J dropped 1 base, with 8 bases sitting between them. The DNA of the CDR3 is TGTGCCAGCCCAGCTCCGAACACTGAAGCTTTCTTT. This encodes CASPAPNTEAFF.

J is TRBJ2-1 and V is TRBV4-1; 15 bases are a match to TRBD2. The CDR3 consists of 18 residues. V dropped 3 bases and J dropped 1; count of bases not matched to a gene: 4. The V gene's germline CDR1 is MGHRA and CDR2 YSYEKL. The CDR3 here is CASSHGLAGGPSYNEQFF. The CDR3 coding sequence is TGCGCCAGCAGCCACGGACTAGCGGGAGGGCCTTCCTACAATGAGCAGTTCTTC.

The genes are TRBV18 and TRBJ1-3; a possible D gene is TRBD1 (5 bases). The ends were cut back, 5 bases at V and 0 bases at J, with 11 bases in the middle. The CDR3 extends over 15 amino acids. The V gene's germline CDR1 is KGHSH and CDR2 LQKENI. CDR3 nucleotide sequence: TGTGCCAGCTCAGGGGCGGCGAGCTCTGGAAACACCATATATTTT. This translates into CASSGAASSGNTIYF.

This clone is judged hyperexpanded (1% or more). The gene calls are TRBV15 and TRBJ2-3, with D tentatively TRBD2 (6 bases). The V end lost 3 bases, the J end lost 4 bases, and 17 bases lay between the germline ends. From germline, CDR1 is LNHNV and CDR2 YYDKDF (reference sequence). The CDR3 is 16 amino acids. The CDR3 protein is CATSSYRDSPADTQYF. Written as DNA, the CDR3 is TGTGCCACCAGCAGCTACCGGGACTCCCCGGCAGATACGCAGTATTTT.

The V gene is TRBV29-1, the J gene TRBJ1-2; the D gene is possibly TRBD1 (5 bases). The CDR3 has 12 amino acids. Germline V gene data show CDR1 as SQVTM and CDR2 as ANQGSEA. Trimming pared 5 bases from V and 7 bases from J, leaving 14 bases between. DNA of the CDR3: TGCAGCGTTCTACGTCGGGACGGTGGCTACACCTTC. It is translated as CSVLRRDGGYTF.

The V gene is TRBV20-1, the J gene TRBJ2-7; no firm D call. The V gene lost 5 bases and the J gene lost 3 bases, with 5 bases spanning the gap. The CDR3 sequence is 10 residues long. Germline V gene data show CDR1 as DFQATT and CDR2 as SNEGSKA (reference sequence). The CDR3 is CSAGDYEQYF. The CDR3 DNA reads as TGCAGTGCTGGGGACTACGAGCAGTACTTC.

This sequence joins TRBV15 and TRBJ2-7; unclear D gene. Germline-derived CDR1 and CDR2 are LNHNV and YYDKDF (reference sequence). V was trimmed by 5 bases and J by 6 bases, leaving 14 bases between them. This CDR3 contains 13 residues. This chain's CDR3 is CATSLYRNGEQYF. CDR3 DNA: TGTGCCACCAGCCTCTACCGTAACGGCGAGCAGTACTTC.